This TCR beta chain was recorded in a study of CD8 T cells in ankylosing spondylitis. Whole-study findings and limits: Made up of about eight highly homologous variants, a TCR beta motif appeared characteristic of ankylosing spondylitis blood. Matched ankylosing spondylitis synovial fluid reportedly contained a significantly enriched population of disease-linked clones.

A quantitative 5'-RACE method, one with molecular barcodes, was used to make TCR beta libraries. TCRdb itself ran the 5' RACE reads through MiXCR, one entry per CDR3 protein. In the table there are about 540,000 distinct CDR3 sequences, roughly an eighth of which are singletons. In this sample, this clonotype turned up many times. Antigen unknown. The sequence came from a male donor with ankylosing spondylitis. The specimen sequenced was blood, either unsorted or a sorted T cell fraction (not recorded which).

The CDR3 nucleotides read TGTGCCAGCAGTTTGACAGGGGGCGGTGGCTACACCTTC. This gives the protein CASSLTGGGGYTF. The chain carries TRBV12-3 or TRBV12-4 and TRBJ1-2; 10 bases map to TRBD1. The ends lost 3 bases at V and 7 bases at J; junction bases unmatched: 2. This CDR3 spans 13 amino acids.